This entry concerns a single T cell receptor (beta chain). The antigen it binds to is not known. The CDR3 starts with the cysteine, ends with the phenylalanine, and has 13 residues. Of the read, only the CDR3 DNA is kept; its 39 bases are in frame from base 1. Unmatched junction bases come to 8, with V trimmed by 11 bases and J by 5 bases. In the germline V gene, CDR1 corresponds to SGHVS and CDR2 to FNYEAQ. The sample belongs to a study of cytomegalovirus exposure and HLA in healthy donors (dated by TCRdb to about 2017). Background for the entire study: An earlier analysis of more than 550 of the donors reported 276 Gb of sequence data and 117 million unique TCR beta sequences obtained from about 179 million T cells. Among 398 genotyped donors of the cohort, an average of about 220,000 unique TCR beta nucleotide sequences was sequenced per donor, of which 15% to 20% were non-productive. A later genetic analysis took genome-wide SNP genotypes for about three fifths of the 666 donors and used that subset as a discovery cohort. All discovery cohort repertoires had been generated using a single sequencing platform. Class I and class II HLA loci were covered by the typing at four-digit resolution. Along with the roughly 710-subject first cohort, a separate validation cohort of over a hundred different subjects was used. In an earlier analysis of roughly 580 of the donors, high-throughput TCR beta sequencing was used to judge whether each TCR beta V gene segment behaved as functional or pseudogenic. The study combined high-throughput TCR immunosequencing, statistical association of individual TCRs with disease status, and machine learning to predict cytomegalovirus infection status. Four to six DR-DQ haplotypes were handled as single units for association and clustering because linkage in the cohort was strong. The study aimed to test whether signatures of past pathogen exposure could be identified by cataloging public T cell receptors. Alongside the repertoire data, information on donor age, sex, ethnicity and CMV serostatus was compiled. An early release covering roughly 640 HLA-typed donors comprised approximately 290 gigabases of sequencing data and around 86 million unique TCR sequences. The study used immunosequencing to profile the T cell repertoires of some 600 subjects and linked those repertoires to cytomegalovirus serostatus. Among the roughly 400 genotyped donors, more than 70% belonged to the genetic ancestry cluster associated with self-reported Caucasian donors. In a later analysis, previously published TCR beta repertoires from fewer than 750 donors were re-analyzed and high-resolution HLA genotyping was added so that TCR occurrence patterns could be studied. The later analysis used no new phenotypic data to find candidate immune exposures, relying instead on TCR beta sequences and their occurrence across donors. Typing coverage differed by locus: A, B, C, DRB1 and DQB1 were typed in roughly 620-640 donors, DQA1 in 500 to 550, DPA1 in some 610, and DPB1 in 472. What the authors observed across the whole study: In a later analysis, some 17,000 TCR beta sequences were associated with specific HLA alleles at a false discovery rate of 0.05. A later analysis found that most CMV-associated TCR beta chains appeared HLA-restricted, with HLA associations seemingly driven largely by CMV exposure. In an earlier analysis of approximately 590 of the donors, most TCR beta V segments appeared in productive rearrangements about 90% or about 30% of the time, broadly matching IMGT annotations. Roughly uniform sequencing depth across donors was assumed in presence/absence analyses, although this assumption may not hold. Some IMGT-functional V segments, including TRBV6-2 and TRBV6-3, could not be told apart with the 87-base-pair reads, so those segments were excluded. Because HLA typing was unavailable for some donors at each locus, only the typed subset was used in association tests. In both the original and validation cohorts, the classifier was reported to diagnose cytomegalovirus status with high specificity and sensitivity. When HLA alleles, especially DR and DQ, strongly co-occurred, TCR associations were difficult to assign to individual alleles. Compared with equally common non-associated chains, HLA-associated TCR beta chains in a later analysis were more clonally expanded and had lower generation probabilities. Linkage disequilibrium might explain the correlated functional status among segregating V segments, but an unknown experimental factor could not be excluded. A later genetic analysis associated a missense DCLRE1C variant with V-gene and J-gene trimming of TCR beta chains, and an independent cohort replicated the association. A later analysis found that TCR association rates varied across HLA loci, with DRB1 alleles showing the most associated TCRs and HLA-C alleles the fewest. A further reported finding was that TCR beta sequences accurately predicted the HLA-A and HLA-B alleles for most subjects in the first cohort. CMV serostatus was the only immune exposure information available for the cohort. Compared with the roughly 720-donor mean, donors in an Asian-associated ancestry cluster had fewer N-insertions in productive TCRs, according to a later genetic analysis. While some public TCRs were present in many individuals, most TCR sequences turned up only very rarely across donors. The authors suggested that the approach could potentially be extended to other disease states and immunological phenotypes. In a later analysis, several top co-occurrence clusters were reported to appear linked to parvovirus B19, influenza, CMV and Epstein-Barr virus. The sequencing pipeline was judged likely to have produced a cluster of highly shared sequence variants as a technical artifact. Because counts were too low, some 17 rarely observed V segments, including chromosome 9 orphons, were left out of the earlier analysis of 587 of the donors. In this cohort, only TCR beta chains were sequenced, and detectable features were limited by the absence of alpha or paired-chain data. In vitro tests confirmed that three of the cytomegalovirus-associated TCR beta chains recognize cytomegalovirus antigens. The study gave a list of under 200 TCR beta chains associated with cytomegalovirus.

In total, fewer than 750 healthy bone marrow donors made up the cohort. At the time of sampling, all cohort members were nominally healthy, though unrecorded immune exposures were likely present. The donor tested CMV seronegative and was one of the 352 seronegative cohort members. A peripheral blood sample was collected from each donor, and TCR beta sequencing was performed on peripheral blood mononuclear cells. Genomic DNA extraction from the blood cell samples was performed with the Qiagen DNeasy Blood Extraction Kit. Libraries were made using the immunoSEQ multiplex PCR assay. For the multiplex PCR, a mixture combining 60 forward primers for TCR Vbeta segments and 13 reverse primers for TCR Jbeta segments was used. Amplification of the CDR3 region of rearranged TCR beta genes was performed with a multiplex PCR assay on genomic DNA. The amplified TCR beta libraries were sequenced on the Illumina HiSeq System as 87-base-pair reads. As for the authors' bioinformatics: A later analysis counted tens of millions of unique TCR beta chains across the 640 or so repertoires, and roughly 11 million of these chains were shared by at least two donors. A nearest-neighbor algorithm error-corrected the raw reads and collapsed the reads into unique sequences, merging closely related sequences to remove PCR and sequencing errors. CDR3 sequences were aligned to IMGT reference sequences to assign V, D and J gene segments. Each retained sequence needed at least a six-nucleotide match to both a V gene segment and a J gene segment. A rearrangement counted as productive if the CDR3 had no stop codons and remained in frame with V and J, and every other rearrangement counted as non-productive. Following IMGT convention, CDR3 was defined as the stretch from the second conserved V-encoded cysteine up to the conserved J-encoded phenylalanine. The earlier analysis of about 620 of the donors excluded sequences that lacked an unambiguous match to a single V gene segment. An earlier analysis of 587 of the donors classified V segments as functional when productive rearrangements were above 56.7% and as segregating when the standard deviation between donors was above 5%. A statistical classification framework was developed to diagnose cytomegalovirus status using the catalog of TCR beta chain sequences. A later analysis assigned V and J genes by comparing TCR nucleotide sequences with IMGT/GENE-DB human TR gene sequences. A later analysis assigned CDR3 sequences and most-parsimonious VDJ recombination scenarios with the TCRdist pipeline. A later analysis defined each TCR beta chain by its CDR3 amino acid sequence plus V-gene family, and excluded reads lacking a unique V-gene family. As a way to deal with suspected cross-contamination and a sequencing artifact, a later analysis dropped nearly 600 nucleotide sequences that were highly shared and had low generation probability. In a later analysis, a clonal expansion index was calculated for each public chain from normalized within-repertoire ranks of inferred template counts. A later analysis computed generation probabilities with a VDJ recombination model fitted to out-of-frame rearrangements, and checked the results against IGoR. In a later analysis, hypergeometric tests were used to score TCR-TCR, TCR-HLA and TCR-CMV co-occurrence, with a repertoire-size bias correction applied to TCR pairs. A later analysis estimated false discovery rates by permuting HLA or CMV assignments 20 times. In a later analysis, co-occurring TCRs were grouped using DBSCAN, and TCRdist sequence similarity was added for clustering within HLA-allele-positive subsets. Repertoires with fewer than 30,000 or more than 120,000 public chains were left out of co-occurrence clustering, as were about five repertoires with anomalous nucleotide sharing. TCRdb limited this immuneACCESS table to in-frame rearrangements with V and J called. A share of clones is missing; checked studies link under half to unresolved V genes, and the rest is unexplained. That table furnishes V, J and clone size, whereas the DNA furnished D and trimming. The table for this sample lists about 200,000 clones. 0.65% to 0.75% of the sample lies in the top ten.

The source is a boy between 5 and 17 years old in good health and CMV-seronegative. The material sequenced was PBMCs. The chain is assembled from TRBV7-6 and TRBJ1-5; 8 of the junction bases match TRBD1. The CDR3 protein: CASGETGDQPQHF. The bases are TGTGCCTCCGGGGAGACAGGGGATCAGCCCCAGCATTTT. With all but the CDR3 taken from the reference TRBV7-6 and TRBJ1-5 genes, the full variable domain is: GAGVSQSPRYKVTKRGQDVALRCDPISGHVSLYWYRQALGQGPEFLTYFNYEAQQDKSGLPNDRFSAERPEGSISTLTIQRTEQRDSAMYRCASGETGDQPQHFGDGTRLSIL.